One T cell receptor (beta chain) is described in this entry. It lacks a known antigen. Base qualities are not at hand, and no much larger clone is one base apart. CDR1 is given as SGDLS and CDR2 as YYNGEE, both from the germline V gene. The CDR3 covers 15 residues, taking in both the cysteine and the phenylalanine. Only the CDR3 region is kept as DNA, spanning 45 bases read in frame from base 1. The germline V end is reduced by 4 bases and the J end by 3 bases; junction bases left unmatched: 6. These data come from a study of cytomegalovirus exposure and HLA in healthy donors (TCRdb year 2017). For the wider study: In an earlier analysis of approximately 500 of the donors, 276 Gb of sequence data and about 110 million unique TCR beta sequences from roughly 180 million T cells were reported. The study was designed to test whether signatures of past pathogen exposure could be identified by cataloging public T cell receptors. Rather than using new phenotypic data, the later analysis identified candidate immune exposures from TCR beta sequences and from how often those sequences occurred across donors. Typing coverage varied by locus: about 620-630 donors for A, B, C, DRB1 and DQB1; more than 500 for DQA1; over 600 for DPA1; 400 to 480 for DPB1. High-throughput TCR immunosequencing, statistical association of individual TCRs with disease status, and machine learning were combined to predict cytomegalovirus infection status. An early release covering roughly 600 HLA-typed donors comprised about 300 gigabases of sequencing data and some 79 million unique TCR sequences. To study patterns of TCR occurrence, a later analysis re-analyzed previously published TCR beta repertoires from around 700 donors and added high-resolution HLA genotyping. All discovery cohort repertoires had been generated on a single sequencing platform. The genetic ancestry cluster associated with self-reported Caucasian donors included roughly four fifths of the roughly 410 genotyped donors. Alongside the repertoire data, information on donor age, sex, ethnicity and CMV serostatus was compiled. The study profiled the T cell repertoires of some 610 subjects by immunosequencing and related them to cytomegalovirus serostatus. An earlier analysis of about 620 of the donors applied high-throughput TCR beta sequencing to assess whether each TCR beta V gene segment acted as functional or pseudogenic. Four or five DR-DQ haplotypes were handled as single units for association and clustering, since linkage in the cohort was strong. Both class I and class II loci were covered by HLA typing, at four-digit resolution. Across some 400 genotyped donors of the cohort, an average of approximately 240,000 unique TCR beta nucleotide sequences per donor were sequenced, and 15% to 20% of those sequences were non-productive. Besides the first cohort of hundreds of subjects, a separate validation cohort made up of 90 to 150 different subjects was used. A later genetic analysis took genome-wide SNP genotypes for 398 of the 666 donors and used that subset as a discovery cohort.

The paper's findings and limits, for the study overall: Several of the top co-occurrence clusters appeared to be linked to parvovirus B19, influenza, CMV and Epstein-Barr virus, according to a later analysis. A total of 150 to 200 TCR beta chains were listed by the study as associated with cytomegalovirus. The presence/absence analyses assumed that sequencing depth was roughly uniform across donors, and that assumption may not be true. CMV serostatus was the only immune exposure information available for the cohort. Because counts were too low, about 18 rarely observed V segments, including chromosome 9 orphons, were excluded from the earlier analysis of fewer than 650 of the donors. A later analysis found that HLA-associated TCR beta chains were more clonally expanded and had lower generation probabilities than equally common non-associated chains. Some IMGT-functional V segments, including TRBV6-2 and TRBV6-3, could not be distinguished by the 87-base-pair reads and were therefore excluded. Because HLA typing was missing for some donors at each locus, association tests included only the typed subset. In a later genetic analysis, fewer N-insertions in productive TCRs were reported among donors in an Asian-associated ancestry cluster than the approximately 670-donor mean. Three of the identified cytomegalovirus-associated TCR beta chains were confirmed in vitro to be specific for cytomegalovirus antigens. The cohort was sequenced for TCR beta chains only, and without alpha or paired-chain data the features that could be detected were limited. A later analysis found that most CMV-associated TCR beta chains appeared HLA-restricted, with HLA associations seemingly driven largely by CMV exposure. Linkage disequilibrium might explain the correlated functional status among segregating V segments, but an unknown experimental factor could not be excluded. A later genetic analysis associated a missense DCLRE1C variant with V-gene and J-gene trimming of TCR beta chains, and an independent cohort replicated the association. Across donors, most TCR sequences were observed very rarely, whereas some public TCRs were present in many individuals. In both the original and validation cohorts, the classifier was reported to diagnose cytomegalovirus status with high specificity and sensitivity. According to the authors, the approach could potentially be generalized to other disease states and immunological phenotypes. An earlier analysis of around 600 of the donors showed that most TCR beta V segments appeared in productive rearrangements either about 90% or about 30% of the time, which broadly matched IMGT annotations. The sequencing pipeline was judged likely to have produced a cluster of highly shared sequence variants as a technical artifact. In a later analysis, TCR association rates were found to vary across HLA loci, with the most associated TCRs seen for DRB1 alleles and the fewest for HLA-C alleles. A further reported finding was that TCR beta sequences accurately predicted the HLA-A and HLA-B alleles for most subjects in the first cohort. A later analysis associated about 16,000 TCR beta sequences with specific HLA alleles at a false discovery rate of 0.05. When HLA alleles, especially DR and DQ, strongly co-occurred, TCR associations were difficult to assign to individual alleles.

The cohort comprised some 730 healthy bone marrow donors. At the time of sampling, every cohort member was nominally healthy, though immune exposures that went unrecorded were likely present. The donor tested CMV seronegative and was one of the 352 seronegative cohort members. Every donor gave a peripheral blood sample, and the peripheral blood mononuclear cells from that sample were used for TCR beta sequencing. The Qiagen DNeasy Blood Extraction Kit was used to extract genomic DNA from the blood cell samples. Libraries came from the immunoSEQ multiplex PCR assay. A mixture of 60 forward primers for TCR Vbeta segments and 13 reverse primers for TCR Jbeta segments was used in the multiplex PCR. The CDR3 region of rearranged TCR beta genes was amplified from genomic DNA with a multiplex PCR assay. The Illumina HiSeq System was used to sequence the amplified TCR beta libraries as 87-base-pair reads. Concerning the study's data processing: A later analysis tallied around 87 million unique TCR beta chains across the 666 repertoires, and roughly 11 million of those chains were shared by two or more donors. Raw reads were error-corrected and collapsed into unique sequences with a nearest-neighbor algorithm that merged closely related sequences to remove PCR and sequencing errors. V, D and J gene segments were assigned by aligning CDR3 sequences to IMGT reference sequences. Each retained sequence needed at least a six-nucleotide match to both a V gene segment and a J gene segment. Rearrangements were called productive when the CDR3 lacked stop codons and stayed in frame with V and J; all others were non-productive. Following IMGT convention, CDR3 was defined as the stretch from the second conserved V-encoded cysteine to the conserved J-encoded phenylalanine. In an earlier analysis of roughly 580 of the donors, sequences lacking an unambiguous match to a single V gene segment were excluded. An earlier analysis of roughly 590 of the donors called V segments functional above 56.7% productive rearrangements and segregating when the between-donor standard deviation exceeded 5%. A statistical classification framework was built for diagnosing cytomegalovirus status from the catalog of TCR beta chain sequences. A later analysis assigned V and J genes by comparing TCR nucleotide sequences with IMGT/GENE-DB human TR gene sequences. In a later analysis, CDR3 sequences and most-parsimonious VDJ recombination scenarios were assigned using the TCRdist pipeline. In a later analysis, each TCR beta chain was defined by its CDR3 amino acid sequence together with its V-gene family, and reads lacking a unique V-gene family were excluded. As a way to deal with suspected cross-contamination and a sequencing artifact, a later analysis dropped 640 or so nucleotide sequences that were highly shared and had low generation probability. For each public chain, a later analysis derived a clonal expansion index from normalized ranks of inferred template counts within each repertoire. A later analysis computed generation probabilities with a VDJ recombination model fitted to out-of-frame rearrangements, and checked the results against IGoR. In a later analysis, TCR-TCR, TCR-HLA and TCR-CMV co-occurrence was scored with hypergeometric tests, and a repertoire-size bias correction was applied to TCR pairs. False discovery rates were estimated in a later analysis by permuting HLA or CMV assignments 20 times. A later analysis grouped co-occurring TCRs with DBSCAN, adding TCRdist sequence similarity when clustering within HLA-allele-positive subsets. Co-occurrence clustering excluded repertoires with fewer than 30,000 or more than 120,000 public chains, plus five with anomalous nucleotide sharing. This is the immuneACCESS table as TCRdb keeps it, with only in-frame sequences that have V and J called. A part of the clones is gone; compared with another copy, unresolved V genes explain less than half, and the rest is unexplained. V, J and clone size were drawn from that table, and D and trimming were deduced from the DNA. The sample table records about 150,000 clones; approximately 69% of these occur just once. Of the sample, 2.1% is held by the ten largest clones.

Specimen: PBMCs. Here the chain combines TRBV9 and TRBJ1-2, with 10 bases matching TRBD1. The origin of this receptor is a man aged 25-45 years in good health and CMV-seronegative. Read as DNA, the sequence is TGTGCCAGCAGCCTCCAGACAGGGGGCCACTATGGCTACACCTTC. Translated, this gives CASSLQTGGHYGYTF.